What follows is one T cell receptor beta chain and its context. Its target is not known. Within the sample, other DNA sequences also encode this same CDR3. CDR3 length: 16 amino acids. The germline V gene encodes CDR1 MNHNY and CDR2 SVGAGI (reference sequence). V was cut by 8 bases and J by 3 bases, with 19 bases left in between. Blood draws occurred at baseline, cycle 4 day 1, and cycle 7 day 1. This specimen belongs to a study of OX40 agonist ivuxolimab in advanced cancers. Clones were sequenced by immunoSEQ multiplex PCR, and TCRdb holds only the in-frame ones, with some missing. The sample consists of some 73,000 clones, roughly 88% of them appearing once. Study-level points and caveats: Among expanded peripheral T cells, antigen specificity went undetermined. A proportion of nonresponders additionally exhibited low normalized T-cell clonal expansion. Individuals who were partial responders at 0.1-3.0 mg/kg had clonal expansion that ranked among the lowest.

V is TRBV6-6 and J is TRBJ1-4, with D perhaps matching TRBD1 (5 bases). This specimen was CD4+ or CD8+ T cells sorted from blood, taken in a trial of the OX40 agonist ivuxolimab. The origin of this receptor is an adult with an advanced solid tumor such as melanoma, head and neck, liver or kidney cancer. CDR3 in amino acids: CASVRTGGVANEKLFF. The CDR3 DNA reads TGTGCCAGCGTGAGAACGGGGGGTGTCGCTAATGAAAAACTGTTTTTT.